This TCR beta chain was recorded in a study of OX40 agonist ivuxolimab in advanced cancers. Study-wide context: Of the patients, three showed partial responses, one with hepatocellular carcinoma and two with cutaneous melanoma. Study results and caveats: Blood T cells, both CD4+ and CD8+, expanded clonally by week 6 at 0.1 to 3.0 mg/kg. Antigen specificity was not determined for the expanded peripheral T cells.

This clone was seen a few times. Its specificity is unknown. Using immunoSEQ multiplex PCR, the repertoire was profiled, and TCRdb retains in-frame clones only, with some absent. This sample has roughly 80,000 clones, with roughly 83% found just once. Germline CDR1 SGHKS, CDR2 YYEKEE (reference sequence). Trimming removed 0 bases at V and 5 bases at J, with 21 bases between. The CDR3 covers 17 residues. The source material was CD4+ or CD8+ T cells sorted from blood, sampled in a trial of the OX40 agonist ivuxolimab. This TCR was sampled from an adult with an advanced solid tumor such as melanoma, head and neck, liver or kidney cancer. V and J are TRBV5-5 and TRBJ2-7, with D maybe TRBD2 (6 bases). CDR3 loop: CASSLGWDSFPDHEQYF. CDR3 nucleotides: TGTGCCAGCAGCTTGGGTTGGGACTCCTTCCCGGACCACGAGCAGTACTTC.